This T cell receptor beta chain was captured by sequencing in a study of cytomegalovirus exposure and HLA in healthy donors. Study in general: Samples from HLA-typed donors yielded around 79 million unique TCRs in an early data release. Study-wide results and limits: Using the classifier, cytomegalovirus status was reportedly diagnosed with high specificity and sensitivity.

Primers: 60 Vbeta forward and 13 Jbeta reverse. Clones were sequenced by immunoSEQ multiplex PCR, and TCRdb holds only the in-frame ones, with some missing. The sample consists of 130,000 to 150,000 clones, around 66% of them appearing once. There are many counts of this clone. Its antigen is unidentified. Germline loops: CDR1 SEHNR, CDR2 FQNEAQ (reference sequence). The CDR3 extends over 17 amino acids. Germline trimming cut 5 bases from V and 4 bases from J; bases unmatched to any gene: 13. The TCR comes from a woman between 25 and 40 years old in good health and CMV-seropositive. J is TRBJ2-4 and V is TRBV7-9; 8 nucleotides align to TRBD2. Sequenced sample: PBMCs. CDR3 protein: CASSPGVGSSGKNIQYF. CDR3 nucleotide sequence: TGTGCCAGCAGCCCAGGTGTGGGGTCTAGCGGGAAAAACATTCAGTACTTC.